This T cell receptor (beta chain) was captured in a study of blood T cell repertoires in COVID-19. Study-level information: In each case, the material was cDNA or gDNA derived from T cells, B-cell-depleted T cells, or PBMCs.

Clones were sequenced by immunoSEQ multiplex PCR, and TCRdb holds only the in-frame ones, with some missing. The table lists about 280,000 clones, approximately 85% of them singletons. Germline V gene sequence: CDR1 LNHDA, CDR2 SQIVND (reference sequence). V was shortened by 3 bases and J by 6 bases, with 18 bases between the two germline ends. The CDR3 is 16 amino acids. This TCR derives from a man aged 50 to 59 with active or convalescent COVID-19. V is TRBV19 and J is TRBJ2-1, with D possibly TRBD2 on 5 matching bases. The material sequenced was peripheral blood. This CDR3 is CASSIAGGPRPNEQFF. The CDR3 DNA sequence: TGTGCCAGTAGTATCGCGGGTGGCCCCAGACCCAATGAGCAGTTCTTC.